The clone carrying this T cell receptor beta chain was seen a few times. Its antigen is unidentified. Each CDR3 protein gets one entry after TCRdb re-called the 5' RACE reads with MiXCR. Among about 490,000 distinct CDR3 sequences, 13% to 15% were seen once, and the ten largest hold 0.44%. This entry is derived from a study of identical twins. Points from the study as a whole: Part of the zero-insertion signal could reflect confounding by invariant MAIT and iNKT cells. Excess twin sharing in beta out-of-frame sequences was weaker.

In addition, the sample was reused for a study of yellow fever vaccine responses in identical twins.

The sample consisted of CD4+ T cells sorted from blood. This clonotype was obtained from a woman aged 18-29 years in good health.

CDR3 nucleotides: TGTGCCAGCAGCCTCCGGGCTAGCGGGAGTGGAGATACGCAGTATTTT. It translates to CASSLRASGSGDTQYF. The chain joins TRBV11-3 to TRBJ2-3, with 10 bases fitting TRBD2. Germline V gene lookup returns CDR1 SGHNT and CDR2 YENEEA. The CDR3 extends over 16 amino acids. V trimming: 5 bases; J trimming: 5 bases; junction bases outside the gene matches: 10. The entire variable domain, with the rest obtained from reference TRBV11-3 and TRBJ2-3, is as follows: EAGVVQSPRYKIIEKKQPVAFWCNPISGHNTLYWYLQNLGQGPELLIRYENEEAVDDSQLPKDRFSAERLKGVDSTLKIQPAELGDSAVYLCASSLRASGSGDTQYFGPGTRLTVL.